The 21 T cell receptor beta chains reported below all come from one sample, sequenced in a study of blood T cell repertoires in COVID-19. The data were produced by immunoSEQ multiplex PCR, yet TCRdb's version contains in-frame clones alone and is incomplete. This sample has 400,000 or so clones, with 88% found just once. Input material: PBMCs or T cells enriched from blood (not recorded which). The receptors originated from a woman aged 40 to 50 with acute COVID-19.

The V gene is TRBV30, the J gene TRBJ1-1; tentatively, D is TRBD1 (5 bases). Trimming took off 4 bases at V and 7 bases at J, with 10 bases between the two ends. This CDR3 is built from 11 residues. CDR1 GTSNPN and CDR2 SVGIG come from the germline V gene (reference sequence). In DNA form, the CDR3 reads TGTGCCTGGACTGGACAACTTGAAGCTTTCTTT. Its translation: CAWTGQLEAFF.

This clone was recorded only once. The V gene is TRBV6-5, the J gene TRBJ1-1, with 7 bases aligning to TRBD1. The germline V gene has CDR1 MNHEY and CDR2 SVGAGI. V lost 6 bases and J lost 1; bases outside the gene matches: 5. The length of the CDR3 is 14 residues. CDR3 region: CASSANRGNTEAFF. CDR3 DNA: TGTGCCAGCAGCGCGAACAGGGGGAACACTGAAGCTTTCTTT.

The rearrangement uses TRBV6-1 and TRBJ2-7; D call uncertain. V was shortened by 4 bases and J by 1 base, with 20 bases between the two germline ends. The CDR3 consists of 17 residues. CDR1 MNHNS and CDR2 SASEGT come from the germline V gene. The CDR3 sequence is CASSVLFDTQASYEQYF. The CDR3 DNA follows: TGTGCCAGCAGTGTCTTATTCGACACCCAAGCATCCTACGAGCAGTACTTC.

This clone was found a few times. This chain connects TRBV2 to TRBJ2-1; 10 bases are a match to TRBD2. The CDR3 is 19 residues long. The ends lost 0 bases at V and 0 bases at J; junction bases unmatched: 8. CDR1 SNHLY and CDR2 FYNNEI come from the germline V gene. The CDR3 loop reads CASSEALGLASVSYNEQFF. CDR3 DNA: TGTGCCAGCAGTGAAGCTTTGGGACTAGCGTCCGTCTCCTACAATGAGCAGTTCTTC. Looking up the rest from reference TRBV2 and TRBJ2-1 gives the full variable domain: EPEVTQTPSHQVTQMGQEVILRCVPISNHLYFYWYRQILGQKVEFLVSFYNNEISEKSEIFDDQFSVERPDGSNFTLKIRSTKLEDSAMYFCASSEALGLASVSYNEQFFGPGTRLTVL.

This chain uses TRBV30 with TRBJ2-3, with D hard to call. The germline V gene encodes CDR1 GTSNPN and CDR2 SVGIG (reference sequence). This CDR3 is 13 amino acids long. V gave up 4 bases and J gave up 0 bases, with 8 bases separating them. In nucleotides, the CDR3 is TGTGCCTGGATTCCGCGGAGCACAGATACGCAGTATTTT. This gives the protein CAWIPRSTDTQYF. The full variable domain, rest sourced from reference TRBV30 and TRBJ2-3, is SQTIHQWPATLVQPVGSPLSLECTVEGTSNPNLYWYRQAAGRGLQLLFYSVGIGQISSEVPQNLSASRPQDRQFILSSKKLLLSDSGFYLCAWIPRSTDTQYFGPGTRLTVL.

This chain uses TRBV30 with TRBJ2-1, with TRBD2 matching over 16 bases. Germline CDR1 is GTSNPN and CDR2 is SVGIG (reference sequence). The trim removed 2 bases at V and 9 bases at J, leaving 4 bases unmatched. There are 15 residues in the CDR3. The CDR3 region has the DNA TGTGCCTGGAGTCCGGGACTAGCGGGGGGGGGTGAGCAGTTCTTC. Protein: CAWSPGLAGGGEQFF.

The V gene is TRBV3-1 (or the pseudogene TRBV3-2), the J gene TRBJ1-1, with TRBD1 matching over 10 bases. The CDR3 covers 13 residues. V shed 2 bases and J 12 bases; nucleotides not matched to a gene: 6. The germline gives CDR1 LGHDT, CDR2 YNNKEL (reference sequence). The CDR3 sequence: CASSQRGQGSTFF. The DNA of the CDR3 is TGTGCCAGCAGCCAACGGGGACAGGGGTCGACTTTCTTT.

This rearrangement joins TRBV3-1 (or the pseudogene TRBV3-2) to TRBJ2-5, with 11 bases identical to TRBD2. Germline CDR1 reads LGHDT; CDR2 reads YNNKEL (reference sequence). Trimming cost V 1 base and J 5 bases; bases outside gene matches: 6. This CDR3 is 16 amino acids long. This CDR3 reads CASSQGRASGGETQYF. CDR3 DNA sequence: TGTGCCAGCAGCCAAGGCCGGGCTAGCGGGGGGGAGACCCAGTACTTC.

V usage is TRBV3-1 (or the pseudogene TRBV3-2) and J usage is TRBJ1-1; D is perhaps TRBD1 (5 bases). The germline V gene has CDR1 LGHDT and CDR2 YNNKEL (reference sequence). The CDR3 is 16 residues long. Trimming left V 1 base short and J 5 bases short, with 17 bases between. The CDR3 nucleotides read TGTGCCAGCAGCCAAGGGCTGCGGACGGCAGGGACTGAAGCTTTCTTT. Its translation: CASSQGLRTAGTEAFF.

CDR3 DNA: TGCGCCAGCAGCTTGGGACAGGCGAAGCCCGATACGCAGTATTTT. This translates into CASSLGQAKPDTQYF. The genes are TRBV5-1 and TRBJ2-3; perhaps TRBD1 as D (6 bases). V was trimmed by 0 bases and J by 6 bases, leaving 14 bases between them. The CDR3 extends over 15 amino acids. Looked up from germline, CDR1 is SGHRS and CDR2 is YFSETQ. Variable domain in full (rest from reference TRBV5-1 and TRBJ2-3): KAGVTQTPRYLIKTRGQQVTLSCSPISGHRSVSWYQQTPGQGLQFLFEYFSETQRNKGNFPGRFSGRQFSNSRSEMNVSTLELGDSALYLCASSLGQAKPDTQYFGPGTRLTVL.

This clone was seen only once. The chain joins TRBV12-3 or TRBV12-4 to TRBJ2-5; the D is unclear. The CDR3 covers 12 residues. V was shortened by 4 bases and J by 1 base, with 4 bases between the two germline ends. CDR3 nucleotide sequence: TGTGCCAGCAGTTCCCTCCAAGAGACCCAGTACTTC. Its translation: CASSSLQETQYF.

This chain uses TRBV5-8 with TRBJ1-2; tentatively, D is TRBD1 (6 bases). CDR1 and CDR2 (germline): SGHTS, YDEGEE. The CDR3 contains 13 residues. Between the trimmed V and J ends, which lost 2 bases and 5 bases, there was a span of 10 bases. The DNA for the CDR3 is TGTGCCAGCAGCTTTAGGACAGCGTATGGCTACACCTTC. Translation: CASSFRTAYGYTF.

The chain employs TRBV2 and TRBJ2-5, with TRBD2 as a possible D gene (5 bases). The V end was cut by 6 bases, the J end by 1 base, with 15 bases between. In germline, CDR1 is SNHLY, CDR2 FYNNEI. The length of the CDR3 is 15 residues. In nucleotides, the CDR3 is TGTGCCAGCAGACCGGACTTAATCCCCCAAGAGACCCAGTACTTC. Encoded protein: CASRPDLIPQETQYF.

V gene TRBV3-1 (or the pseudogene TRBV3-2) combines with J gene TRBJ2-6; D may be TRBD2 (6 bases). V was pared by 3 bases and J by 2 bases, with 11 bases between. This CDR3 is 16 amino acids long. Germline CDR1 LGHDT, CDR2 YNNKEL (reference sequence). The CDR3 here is CASSQRGPPGANVLTF. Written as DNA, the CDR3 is TGTGCCAGCAGCCAGCGGGGCCCTCCTGGGGCCAACGTCCTGACTTTC.

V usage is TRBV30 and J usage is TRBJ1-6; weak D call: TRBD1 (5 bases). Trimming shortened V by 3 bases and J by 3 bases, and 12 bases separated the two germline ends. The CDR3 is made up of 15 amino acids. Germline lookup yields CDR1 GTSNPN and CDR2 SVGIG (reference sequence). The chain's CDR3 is CAWRVGAVYNSPLHF. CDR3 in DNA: TGTGCCTGGAGGGTAGGGGCAGTCTATAATTCACCCCTCCACTTT. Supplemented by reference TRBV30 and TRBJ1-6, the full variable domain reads SQTIHQWPATLVQPVGSPLSLECTVEGTSNPNLYWYRQAAGRGLQLLFYSVGIGQISSEVPQNLSASRPQDRQFILSSKKLLLSDSGFYLCAWRVGAVYNSPLHFGNGTRLTVT.

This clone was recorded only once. In nucleotides, the CDR3 is TGCAGCGTTACCGGACAAGGCACCGGGGAGCTGTTTTTT. Encoded protein: CSVTGQGTGELFF. The chain has TRBV29-1 and TRBJ2-2; maybe TRBD1 (5 bases). Germline loops: CDR1 SQVTM, CDR2 ANQGSEA. Trimming cost V 5 bases and J 4 bases, with 11 bases left between them. This CDR3 comprises 13 residues.

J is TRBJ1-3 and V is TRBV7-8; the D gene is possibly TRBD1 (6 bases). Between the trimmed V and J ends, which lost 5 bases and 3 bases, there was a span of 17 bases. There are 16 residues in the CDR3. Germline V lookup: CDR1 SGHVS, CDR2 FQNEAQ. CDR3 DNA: TGTGCCAGCAGCGCGGGGGGGGGCGGAGGTGGAAACACCATATATTTT. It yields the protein CASSAGGGGGGNTIYF.

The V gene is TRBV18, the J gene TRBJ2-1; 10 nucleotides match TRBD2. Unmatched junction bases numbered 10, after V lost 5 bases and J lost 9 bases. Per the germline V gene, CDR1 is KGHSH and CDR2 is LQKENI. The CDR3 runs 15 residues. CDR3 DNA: TGTGCCAGCTCAGAGAGCGGGGGGGCTTCCAGTGAGCAGTTCTTC. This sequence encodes CASSESGGASSEQFF.

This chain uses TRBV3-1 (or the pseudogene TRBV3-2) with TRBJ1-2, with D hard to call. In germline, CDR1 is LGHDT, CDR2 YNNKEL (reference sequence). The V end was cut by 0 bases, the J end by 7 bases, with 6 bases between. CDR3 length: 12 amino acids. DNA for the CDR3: TGTGCCAGCAGCCAAGATCTTTCTGGCTACACCTTC. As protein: CASSQDLSGYTF.

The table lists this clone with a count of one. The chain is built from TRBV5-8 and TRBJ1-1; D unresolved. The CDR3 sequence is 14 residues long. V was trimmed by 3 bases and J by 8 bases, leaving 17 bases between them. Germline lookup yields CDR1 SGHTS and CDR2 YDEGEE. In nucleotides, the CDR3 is TGTGCCAGCAGCTCGTATCAATCCCACTCCGAAGCTTTCTTT. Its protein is CASSSYQSHSEAFF.

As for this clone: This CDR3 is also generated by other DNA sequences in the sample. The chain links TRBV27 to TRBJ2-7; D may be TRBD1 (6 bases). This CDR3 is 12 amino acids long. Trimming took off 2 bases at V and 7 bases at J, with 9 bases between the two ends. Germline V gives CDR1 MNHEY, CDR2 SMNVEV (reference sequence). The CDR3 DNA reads TGTGCCAGCAGTTTAGAGGGGGTTGAGCAGTACTTC. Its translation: CASSLEGVEQYF.